These 8 T cell receptor beta chains were all obtained from the same sample, sequenced in a study of shared clonotypes between healthy human individuals. TCRdb keeps only in-frame clones here, not all; method: immunoSEQ multiplex PCR. The table lists approximately 1,500,000 clones, about 98% of them singletons. Specimen: naive CD4+ T cells sorted from blood. Subset of the sample: CD45RA+ positively selected. Every receptor here comes from a man between 25 and 39 years old in good health.

The chain employs TRBV28 and TRBJ2-3, with D hard to call. Germline V CDR1 and CDR2: MDHEN, SYDVKM. The CDR3 sequence is 16 residues long. V was trimmed by 4 bases and J by 2 bases, leaving 16 bases between them. DNA for the CDR3: TGTGCCAGCAGTTCGTCCGGTGTCTCACACACAGATACGCAGTATTTT. Amino acid sequence: CASSSSGVSHTDTQYF.

This clone was seen just once. The rearrangement links TRBV5-1 to TRBJ1-5; the D is unclear. Germline values: CDR1 SGHRS, CDR2 YFSETQ. CDR3 length: 12 amino acids. V was trimmed by 0 bases and J by 5 bases, leaving 3 bases between them. The CDR3 spells CASSLGYQPQHF. The CDR3 DNA follows: TGCGCCAGCAGCTTGGGGTATCAGCCCCAGCATTTT.

The chain employs TRBV7-9 and TRBJ2-7; 10 bases map to TRBD2. CDR3 length: 14 residues. CDR1 is SEHNR and CDR2 is FQNEAQ in the germline V gene (reference sequence). V dropped 3 bases and J dropped 5; count of bases not matched to a gene: 4. CDR3 region: CASSFSGRKDEQYF. DNA of the CDR3: TGTGCCAGCAGCTTTAGCGGGAGGAAAGACGAGCAGTACTTC.

The V gene is TRBV7-2, the J gene TRBJ1-4, with D hard to call. V gave up 4 bases and J gave up 0 bases, with 9 bases separating them. This CDR3 contains 15 residues. The germline CDR1 and CDR2 sequences are SGHTA and FQGNSA. The CDR3 loop reads CASSYYRATNEKLFF. CDR3 nucleotide sequence: TGTGCCAGCAGCTACTACCGAGCAACTAATGAAAAACTGTTTTTT.

The chain joins TRBV4-1 to TRBJ1-2; weak D call: TRBD1 (6 bases). Looked up from germline, CDR1 is MGHRA and CDR2 is YSYEKL. V dropped 0 bases and J dropped 4 bases, with 9 bases sitting between them. The CDR3 is 14 amino acids. The CDR3 region has the DNA TGCGCCAGCAGCCAAGAGACAGGTATCTATGGCTACACCTTC. It yields the protein CASSQETGIYGYTF.

The chain is built from TRBV10-3 and TRBJ2-7, with D possibly TRBD2 on 5 matching bases. Germline lookup yields CDR1 ENHRY and CDR2 SYGVKD. Trimming removed 8 bases from V and 7 bases from J, with 18 bases in between. CDR3 length: 13 residues. Here the CDR3 DNA reads TGTGCCATCGGACTCTCTGCCGTGGATGAGCAGTACTTC. Its translation: CAIGLSAVDEQYF.

V usage is TRBV5-1 and J usage is TRBJ1-1, with TRBD1 matching over 7 bases. From germline, CDR1 is SGHRS and CDR2 YFSETQ. This CDR3 is built from 15 residues. With 5 bases clipped from V and 0 bases from J, the junction kept 7 bases outside the gene matches. Here the CDR3 reads CASRKLTGVNTEAFF. The CDR3 region has the DNA TGCGCCAGCAGAAAACTTACAGGGGTGAACACTGAAGCTTTCTTT.

CDR3 nucleotide sequence: TGTGCCAGCACCTCGGGGACAGGGAAGAATGGCTACACCTTC. Amino acids: CASTSGTGKNGYTF. This sequence joins TRBV2 and TRBJ1-2; 9 nucleotides agree with TRBD1. This CDR3 spans 14 amino acids. Germline loops: CDR1 SNHLY, CDR2 FYNNEI. V was clipped by 7 bases and J by 6 bases; unmatched bases: 9.